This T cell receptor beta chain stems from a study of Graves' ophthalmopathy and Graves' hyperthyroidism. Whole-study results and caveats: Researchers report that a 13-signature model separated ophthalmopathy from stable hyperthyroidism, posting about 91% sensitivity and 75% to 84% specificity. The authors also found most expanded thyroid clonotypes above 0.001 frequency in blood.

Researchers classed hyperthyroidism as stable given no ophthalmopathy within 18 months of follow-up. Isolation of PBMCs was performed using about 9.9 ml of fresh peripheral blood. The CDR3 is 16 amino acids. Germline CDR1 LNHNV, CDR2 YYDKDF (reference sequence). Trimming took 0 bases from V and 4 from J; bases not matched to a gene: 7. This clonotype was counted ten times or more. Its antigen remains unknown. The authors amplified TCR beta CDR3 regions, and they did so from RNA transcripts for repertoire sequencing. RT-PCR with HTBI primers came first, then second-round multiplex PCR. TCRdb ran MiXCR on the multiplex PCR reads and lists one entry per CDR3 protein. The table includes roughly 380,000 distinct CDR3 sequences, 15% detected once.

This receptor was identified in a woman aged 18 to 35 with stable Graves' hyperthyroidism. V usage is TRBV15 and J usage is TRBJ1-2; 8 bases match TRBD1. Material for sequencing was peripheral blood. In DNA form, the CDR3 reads TGTGCCACCAGCAGAGAGACAGGGGCGCAGGGCTATGGCTACACCTTC. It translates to CATSRETGAQGYGYTF.